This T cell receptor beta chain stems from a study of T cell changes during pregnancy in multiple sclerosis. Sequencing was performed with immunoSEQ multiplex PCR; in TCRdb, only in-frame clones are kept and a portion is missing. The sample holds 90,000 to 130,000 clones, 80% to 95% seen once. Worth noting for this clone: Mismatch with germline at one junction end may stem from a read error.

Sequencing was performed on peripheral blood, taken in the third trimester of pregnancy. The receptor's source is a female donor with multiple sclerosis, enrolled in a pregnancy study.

The CDR3 loop is CARRARGLDEQYF. The CDR3 DNA reads as TGTGCCCGGAGGGCCAGGGGGCTTGACGAGCAGTACTTC. The V call is TRBV30, the J call TRBJ2-7; TRBD1 matches 8 bases. The germline V gene has CDR1 GTSNPN and CDR2 SVGIG (reference sequence). This CDR3 spans 13 amino acids. Combining the CDR3 with reference TRBV30 and TRBJ2-7 gives the whole variable domain SQTIHQWPATLVQPVGSPLSLECTVEGTSNPNLYWYRQAAGRGLQLLFYSVGIGQISSEVPQNLSASRPQDRQFILSSKKLLLSDSGFYLCARRARGLDEQYFGPGTRLTVT.